This T cell receptor beta chain was recovered during a study of blood T cell repertoires in COVID-19. Across the whole study: Researchers got acute and convalescent COVID-19 samples from the United States, Italy and Spain. PBMCs, B-cell-depleted T cells, or T cells were the source of the cDNA or gDNA that made up the material.

CDR3 length equals 14 residues. V gave up 4 bases and J gave up 3 bases, with 11 bases separating them. Germline loops: CDR1 SGHRS, CDR2 YFSETQ. Authors' data handling: How many nucleated cells were present was estimated from reference gene primer amplification. Using immunoSEQ multiplex PCR, the repertoire was profiled, and TCRdb retains in-frame clones only, with some absent. That table supplies the V and J calls and clone size; D and trimming were determined from the DNA. The repertoire includes more than 95,000 clones, 85% to 90% of them detected once, and around 4.1% sits in the top ten. What was sequenced was peripheral blood. The chain has TRBV5-1 and TRBJ1-5; TRBD1 is a possible D gene (5 bases). This clonotype was obtained from a man between 50 and 59 years old with acute or convalescent COVID-19. CDR3 bases: TGCGCCAGCAGCCCTGACAGCTCCAATCAGCCCCAGCATTTT. Translated, it gives CASSPDSSNQPQHF.